A selection of T cell receptor beta chains follows, all from one sample in a study of blood T cell repertoires in COVID-19. The table came from immunoSEQ multiplex PCR; TCRdb's copy has only in-frame clones and leaves some out. This sample yields over 55,000 clones, of which 60% to 85% are seen a single time; around 30% belongs to the top ten. Sequencing input: peripheral blood. The receptors were gathered from a human donor in a cohort sampled during active COVID-19. Both conserved end residues are part of each CDR3. Fields, in order: V gene, J gene, CDR3 length, clone size, CDR3 protein. The size of a clone is reported for some rows only, either as once, few or many, or as a class for expanded clones.

V: TRBV5-1
J: TRBJ2-2
length: 14
size: .
CDR3: CASSFKGDTGELFF

V: TRBV27
J: TRBJ2-5
length: 14
size: .
CDR3: CASGSTGGEETQYF

V: TRBV7-6
J: TRBJ2-7
length: 14
size: few
CDR3: CASSLRVGHYEQYF

V: TRBV30
J: TRBJ2-7
length: 14
size: once
CDR3: CAWSQGARSYEQYF

V: TRBV7-2
J: TRBJ2-2
length: 14
size: .
CDR3: CASSALAATGELFF

V: TRBV5-1
J: TRBJ2-3
length: 16
size: .
CDR3: CASSLDGEGNADTQYF

V: TRBV28
J: TRBJ2-5
length: 15
size: once
CDR3: CASSPSRRGKETQYF

V: TRBV19
J: TRBJ1-1
length: 14
size: .
CDR3: CATIRDRGRTEAFF

V: TRBV7-9
J: TRBJ1-1
length: 14
size: .
CDR3: CASSSRDIRREAFF

V: TRBV11-2
J: TRBJ1-4
length: 15
size: .
CDR3: CASSPGQGSYEKLFF

V: TRBV5-1
J: TRBJ1-2
length: 14
size: .
CDR3: CASSLDRVSSGYTF

V: TRBV7-6
J: TRBJ1-3
length: 14
size: few
CDR3: CASSPPGLGNTIYF

V: TRBV6-6
J: TRBJ2-7
length: 13
size: .
CDR3: CASSLGDRYEQYF

V: TRBV7-2
J: TRBJ2-1
length: 14
size: .
CDR3: CASSLQGAGDEQFF

V: TRBV3-1/TRBV3-2
J: TRBJ2-5
length: 18
size: .
CDR3: CASSKGLSGQGGKETQYF

V: TRBV10-3
J: TRBJ1-3
length: 14
size: few
CDR3: CAFSDSTSGNTIYF

V: TRBV5-1
J: TRBJ2-3
length: 15
size: .
CDR3: CASSPEGNLPDTQYF

V: TRBV10-3
J: TRBJ2-3
length: 15
size: .
CDR3: CAISESGQPPDTQYF

V: TRBV19
J: TRBJ1-1
length: 15
size: .
CDR3: CASSIRTGGNTEAFF

V: TRBV11-3
J: TRBJ2-5
length: 13
size: .
CDR3: CASSRTGVETQYF

V: TRBV19
J: TRBJ2-2
length: 14
size: .
CDR3: CASRPGQGSGELFF

V: TRBV5-1
J: TRBJ1-1
length: 12
size: .
CDR3: CASGRGSGEAFF

V: TRBV6-5
J: TRBJ1-5
length: 13
size: .
CDR3: CAGGTNLNQPQHF

V: TRBV29-1
J: TRBJ2-6
length: 14
size: .
CDR3: CSVLRGPGANVLTF

V: TRBV20-1
J: TRBJ2-7
length: 15
size: .
CDR3: CSASDVVAGAYEQYF

V: TRBV28
J: TRBJ2-7
length: 13
size: once
CDR3: CASSFAGPYEQYF

V: TRBV9
J: TRBJ2-3
length: 14
size: .
CDR3: CASSVGTEGDTQYF

V: TRBV29-1
J: TRBJ1-2
length: 14
size: .
CDR3: CSVETTGSNYGYTF

V: TRBV5-1
J: TRBJ2-3
length: 15
size: .
CDR3: CASSLGTGGYDTQYF

V: TRBV28
J: TRBJ2-5
length: 13
size: .
CDR3: CASIKQDGETQYF

V: TRBV24-1
J: TRBJ2-2
length: 16
size: .
CDR3: CATSDSGGANTGELFF

V: TRBV2
J: TRBJ1-1
length: 14
size: .
CDR3: CASSKGGAKTEAFF

V: TRBV28
J: TRBJ2-7
length: 11
size: .
CDR3: CATGDSYEQYF

V: TRBV9
J: TRBJ1-1
length: 13
size: .
CDR3: CASRAPGDTEAFF

V: TRBV10-2
J: TRBJ1-1
length: 15
size: .
CDR3: CASSETGEMNTEAFF

V: TRBV3-1/TRBV3-2
J: TRBJ2-5
length: 18
size: .
CDR3: CASSQGETAAHFQETQYF

V: TRBV3-1/TRBV3-2
J: TRBJ2-5
length: 16
size: .
CDR3: CASSPRLAGVSGTQYF

V: TRBV5-1
J: TRBJ2-3
length: 16
size: .
CDR3: CASSTGDYPSTDTQYF

V: TRBV4-1
J: TRBJ2-1
length: 13
size: many
CDR3: CASSQDPGTGPFF

V: TRBV6-2/TRBV6-3
J: TRBJ2-2
length: 15
size: .
CDR3: CASSFGLAGTGELFF

V: TRBV14
J: TRBJ2-3
length: 11
size: .
CDR3: CASALADTQYF

V: TRBV2
J: TRBJ2-5
length: 13
size: .
CDR3: CASSVSVQETQYF

V: TRBV4-3
J: TRBJ2-5
length: 15
size: .
CDR3: CASSQEGRPQETQYF

V: TRBV13
J: TRBJ2-3
length: 19
size: once
CDR3: CASSPGVAGGPGNTDTQYF

V: TRBV12-3/TRBV12-4
J: TRBJ1-3
length: 12
size: .
CDR3: CASSRDTNTIYF

V: TRBV6-5
J: TRBJ2-1
length: 15
size: .
CDR3: CASSYSGATYNEQFF

V: TRBV19
J: TRBJ2-5
length: 16
size: once
CDR3: CASSRFRPKSGETQYF

V: TRBV5-8
J: TRBJ2-5
length: 16
size: .
CDR3: CASSLGLAGVKETQYF

V: TRBV28
J: TRBJ1-2
length: 14
size: .
CDR3: CASSSGTDPQGYTF

V: TRBV20-1
J: TRBJ1-2
length: 11
size: .
CDR3: CSATPGSGYTF

V: TRBV19
J: TRBJ2-7
length: 13
size: .
CDR3: CASSPGIGYEQYF

V: TRBV5-4
J: TRBJ2-5
length: 14
size: .
CDR3: CASSLDRTRGGEDF

V: TRBV10-3
J: TRBJ1-1
length: 13
size: .
CDR3: CAISPGENTEAFF

V: TRBV6-6
J: TRBJ2-2
length: 15
size: .
CDR3: CASSRGTGFTGELFF

V: TRBV4-2
J: TRBJ2-1
length: 13
size: once
CDR3: CASSQVGGNEQFF

V: TRBV6-5
J: TRBJ1-2
length: 16
size: once
CDR3: CASSYSGGGTNYGYTF

V: TRBV29-1
J: TRBJ1-1
length: 11
size: .
CDR3: CSVQGGTEAFF

V: TRBV27
J: TRBJ2-7
length: 13
size: .
CDR3: CASSSTSRSEQYF